The present entry profiles one T cell receptor beta chain with its context. The antigen is not known. V lost 4 bases, J lost 0 bases, and 5 bases stayed unmatched. This CDR3 spans 14 amino acids. Germline CDR1 reads SQVTM; CDR2 reads ANQGSEA. The sample is drawn from a study of human T cells and chemical hapten exposure. Study information: Researchers reported sensitizing an approximately 2 cm by approximately 2 cm upper inner arm skin site with 2% DPC. After 6 days, upper back 0.01% DPC patch tests were scored.

Authors' methods: Ranging from about 23,224 to 750,000, TCR counts per sample had a median value of 95,638. TCRdb reanalysed the RACE reads using MiXCR and keeps one entry per CDR3 protein. Clone size and V and J calls follow TCRdb, not the original study. The sample includes approximately 85,000 distinct CDR3 sequences, 10% to 13% of them seen just once. Time point specified: patch test 2, 6 weeks after DPC sensitization. Treatment reported: therapeutic diphenylcyclopropenone sensitization with weekly scalp DPC. Study observations and caveats: Expanded TCR sets contained significantly more large CDR3 similarity clusters than controls.

The chain carries TRBV29-1 and TRBJ1-1; 7 bases fit TRBD1. This clonotype was sampled from a woman between 25 and 40 years old with alopecia areata. Some clones in this sample may be carry-over from other donors' samples. The sample consisted of whole blood, taken in connection with sensitization to the hapten diphenylcyclopropenone (DPC). CDR3: CSVGHRGMNTEAFF. CDR3 bases: TGCAGCGTTGGACACAGGGGAATGAACACTGAAGCTTTCTTT.